This is a list of T cell receptor beta chains from one sample in a study of T-cell reconstitution after alpha-beta-depleted transplantation in children. TCRdb re-called the PCR reads with MiXCR, one entry per CDR3 protein. The table has about 610,000 distinct CDR3 sequences, over 9.5% seen once; the top ten hold about 4.2%. The sample was PBMCs from the stem cell graft donor, taken from the stem cell graft. These receptors all stem from a human donor who donated a stem cell graft to a child with acute myeloid leukemia. Each CDR3 is given with its conserved first and last residue. The D gene is left open where the match is weak. The size field is filled for only some rows; it gives once, few, many or a size class.

abundance	v_gene	d_gene	j_gene	CDR3nt	CDR3aa
few	TRBV10-3	-	TRBJ2-7	TGTGCCATCAGCCCCATGGGGGGAGCCTACGAGCAGTACTTC	CAISPMGGAYEQYF
many	TRBV7-8	-	TRBJ2-3	TGTGCCAGCAGCCAACAGTTACCAGATACGCAGTATTTT	CASSQQLPDTQYF
few	TRBV6-1	TRBD1	TRBJ2-1	TGTGCCAGCGAAAAGAAGGGGGCCAGCTCCTACAATGAGCAGTTCTTC	CASEKKGASSYNEQFF
many	TRBV11-2	-	TRBJ2-1	TGTGCCAGCAGCTTAGCTCGGACACTCAATGAGCAGTTCTTC	CASSLARTLNEQFF
-	TRBV4-3	-	TRBJ2-5	TGCGCCAGCAGCCAAGAGGGGGGCGGACCCCTGGGAGAGACCCAGTACTTC	CASSQEGGGPLGETQYF
-	TRBV12-3/TRBV12-4	-	TRBJ1-2	TGTGCCAGCAGTCCACAGGTAGCAGGGATGTCCTATGGCTACACCTTC	CASSPQVAGMSYGYTF
-	TRBV30	TRBD2	TRBJ2-1	TGTGCCTGGACCAAGGGACTAGCGGGAGGTGATGAGCAGTTCTTC	CAWTKGLAGGDEQFF
few	TRBV28	-	TRBJ2-1	TGTGCCAGCAGTTTCCCGACTAGAGACCCCTATTCACGCTCCTACAATGAGCAGTTCTTC	CASSFPTRDPYSRSYNEQFF
many	TRBV6-2/TRBV6-3	TRBD2	TRBJ2-7	TGTGCCAGCGAGTCCTCCGCGGGAGGGTCCTACGAGCAGTACTTC	CASESSAGGSYEQYF
few	TRBV14	-	TRBJ1-2	TGTGCCAGCAGCCAGGAGCTGATGCGGGGCTACACCTTC	CASSQELMRGYTF
-	TRBV30	-	TRBJ2-3	TGTGCCTGGAGTAGGTACGGGAGTGCGGGCACAGATACGCAGTATTTT	CAWSRYGSAGTDTQYF
-	TRBV20-1	TRBD2	TRBJ2-7	TGCTGTGCTATAGAAGGCCCCGGGACTAGCGTCTACGAGCAGTACTTC	CCAIEGPGTSVYEQYF
-	TRBV20-1	TRBD2	TRBJ2-7	TGCAGTGCCGCCCAACTAGCGGGAGTCTACGAGCAGTACTTC	CSAAQLAGVYEQYF
many	TRBV29-1	-	TRBJ2-5	TGCAGCGTCACGGGCCTGATCTCCGGAGAGACCCAGTACTTC	CSVTGLISGETQYF
many	TRBV7-9	-	TRBJ2-3	TGTGCCAGCAGCCCCTCCGGCGCTCGGGATACGCAGTATTTT	CASSPSGARDTQYF
many	TRBV7-2	-	TRBJ2-7	TGCGCCAGCAGCTTGGAGGGGGGCAGCTCCTACGAGCAGTACTTC	CASSLEGGSSYEQYF
few	TRBV10-3	-	TRBJ1-2	TGTGCCGGCCACTTTGAACATGGCTACACCTTC	CAGHFEHGYTF
few	TRBV2	-	TRBJ2-6	TGTGCCAGCAGTGCGGAAGACTCTGGGGCCAACGTCCTGACTTTC	CASSAEDSGANVLTF
-	TRBV20-1	TRBD1	TRBJ1-5	TGCAGTGCGGCCCACGGGACAGTTAGCAATCAGCCCCAGCATTTT	CSAAHGTVSNQPQHF
-	TRBV3-1	TRBD2	TRBJ2-7	TGTGCCAGCAGCTCCACAGCCAGGCTAGCGGGGCCTGCAGGGGAGCAGTACTTC	CASSSTARLAGPAGEQYF
-	TRBV27	TRBD2	TRBJ2-5	TGTGCCAGCAGTTTACTCCTAGCGGGAGAGAAAGAGACCCAGTACTTC	CASSLLLAGEKETQYF
-	TRBV19	TRBD1	TRBJ1-5	TGTGCCAGTAGGGACAGGGAGGTCCCCAATCAGCCCCAGCATTTT	CASRDREVPNQPQHF